This T cell receptor (beta chain) originates from a study of human T cells and chemical hapten exposure. Study information: Each patch test put 0.01% DPC on the upper back, and results were read at 6 days. Slight differences in pooled library volume were the main source of varying TCR yields across samples.

Within the library, unique molecular identifiers were attached to each individual cDNA molecule. Authors' analysis steps: Samples held a median of around 92,000 TCRs, range about 23,224–690,600. TCRdb itself ran the RACE reads through MiXCR, one entry per CDR3 protein. Here the V and J calls rest on TCRdb's processing, not on the authors' analysis. The table records around 200,000 distinct CDR3 sequences, 24% of them present only once. The CDR3 is 12 amino acids. Trimming pared 3 bases from V and 4 bases from J, leaving 8 bases between. Germline-derived CDR1 and CDR2 are SQVTM and ANQGSEA. Time point meaning: patch test 3, about 24 weeks after DPC sensitization. Treatment: therapeutic diphenylcyclopropenone sensitization with weekly scalp DPC.

The V gene is TRBV29-1, the J gene TRBJ2-3; D gene ambiguous. The source was whole blood, collected in connection with sensitization to the hapten diphenylcyclopropenone (DPC). This TCR came from a woman aged 40 to 55 with alopecia areata. Some clones in this sample may be carry-over from other donors' samples. The CDR3 sequence: CSVEGIADTQYF. The CDR3 DNA is TGCAGCGTTGAGGGTATAGCAGATACGCAGTATTTT.